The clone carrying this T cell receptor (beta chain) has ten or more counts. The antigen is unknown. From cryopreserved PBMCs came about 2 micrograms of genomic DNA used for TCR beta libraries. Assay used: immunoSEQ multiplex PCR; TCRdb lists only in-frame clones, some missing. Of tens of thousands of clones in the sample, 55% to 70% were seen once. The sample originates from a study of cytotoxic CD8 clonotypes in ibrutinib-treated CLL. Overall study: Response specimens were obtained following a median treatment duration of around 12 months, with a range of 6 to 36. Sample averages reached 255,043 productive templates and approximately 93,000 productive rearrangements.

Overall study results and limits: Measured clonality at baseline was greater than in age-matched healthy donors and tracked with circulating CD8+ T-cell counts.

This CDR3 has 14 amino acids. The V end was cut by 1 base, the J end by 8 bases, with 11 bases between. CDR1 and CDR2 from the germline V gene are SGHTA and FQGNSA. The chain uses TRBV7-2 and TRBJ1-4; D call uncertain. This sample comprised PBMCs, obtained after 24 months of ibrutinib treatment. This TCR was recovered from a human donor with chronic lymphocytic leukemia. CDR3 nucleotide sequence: TGTGCCAGCAGCTTAGGGGTCCCTCCGGAAAAACTGTTTTTT. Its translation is CASSLGVPPEKLFF.